The present T cell receptor (beta chain) was sequenced within a study of cytomegalovirus exposure and HLA in healthy donors. To note about this clone: The target antigen is unknown.

The PCR contained 60 Vbeta and 13 Jbeta primers. Assay: immunoSEQ multiplex PCR; the TCRdb copy retains only in-frame clones and omits some. The table lists around 80,000 clones, around 79% of them singletons. Study-level points and caveats: Analysis was carried out at a later point, and it linked a missense DCLRE1C variant to TCR beta V- and J-gene trimming. CMV serostatus was the only recorded immune exposure for donors.

V lost 6 bases and J lost 13; bases outside the gene matches: 19. Germline lookup yields CDR1 MDHEN and CDR2 SYDVKM. CDR3 size: 16 residues. Specimen: PBMCs. The rearrangement uses TRBV28 and TRBJ2-1; 9 bases agree with TRBD1. This TCR came from a man between 35 and 55 years old in good health and CMV-seronegative. CDR3 sequence reads: CASRTPGQGTPDRQFF. Written as DNA, the CDR3 is TGTGCCAGCAGAACGCCGGGACAGGGCACCCCTGATCGTCAGTTCTTC.